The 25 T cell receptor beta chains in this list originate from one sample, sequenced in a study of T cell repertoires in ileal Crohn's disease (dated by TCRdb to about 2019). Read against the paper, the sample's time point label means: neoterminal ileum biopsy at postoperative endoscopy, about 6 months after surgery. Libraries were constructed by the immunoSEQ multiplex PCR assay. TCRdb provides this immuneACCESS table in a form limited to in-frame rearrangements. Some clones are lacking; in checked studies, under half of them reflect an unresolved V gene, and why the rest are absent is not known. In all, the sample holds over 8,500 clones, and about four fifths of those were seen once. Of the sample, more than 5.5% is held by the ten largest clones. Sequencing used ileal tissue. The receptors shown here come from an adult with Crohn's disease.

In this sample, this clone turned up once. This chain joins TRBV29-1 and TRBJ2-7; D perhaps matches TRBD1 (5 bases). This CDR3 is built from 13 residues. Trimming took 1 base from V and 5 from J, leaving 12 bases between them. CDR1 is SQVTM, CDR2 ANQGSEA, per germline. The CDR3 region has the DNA TGCAGCGTTGAAGGCTCCAGGGATAACGAGCAGTACTTC. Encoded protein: CSVEGSRDNEQYF.

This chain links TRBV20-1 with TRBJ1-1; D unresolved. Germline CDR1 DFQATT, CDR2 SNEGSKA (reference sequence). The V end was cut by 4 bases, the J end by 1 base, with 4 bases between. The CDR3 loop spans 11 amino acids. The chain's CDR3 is CSATSNTEAFF. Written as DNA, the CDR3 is TGCAGTGCTACCTCGAACACTGAAGCTTTCTTT.

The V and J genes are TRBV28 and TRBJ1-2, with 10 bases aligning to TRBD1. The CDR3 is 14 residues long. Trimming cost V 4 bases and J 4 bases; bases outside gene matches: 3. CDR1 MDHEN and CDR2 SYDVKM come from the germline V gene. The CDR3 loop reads CASSSGQGFYGYTF. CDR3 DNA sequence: TGTGCCAGCAGTTCGGGACAGGGGTTCTATGGCTACACCTTC.

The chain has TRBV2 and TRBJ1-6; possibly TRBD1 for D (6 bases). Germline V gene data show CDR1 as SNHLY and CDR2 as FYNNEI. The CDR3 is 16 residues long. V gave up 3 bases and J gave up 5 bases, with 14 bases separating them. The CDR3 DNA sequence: TGTGCCAGCAGTGAGATCGGCAGGGGAGATAATTCACCCCTCCACTTT. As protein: CASSEIGRGDNSPLHF.

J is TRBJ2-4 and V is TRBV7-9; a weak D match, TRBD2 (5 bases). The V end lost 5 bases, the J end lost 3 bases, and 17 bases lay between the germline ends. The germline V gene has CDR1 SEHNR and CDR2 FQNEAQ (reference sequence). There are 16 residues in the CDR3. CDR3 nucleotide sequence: TGTGCCAGCAGCCCCGGAAGGGTGGCGGGCAAAAACATTCAGTACTTC. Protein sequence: CASSPGRVAGKNIQYF. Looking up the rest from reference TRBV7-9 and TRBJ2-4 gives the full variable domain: DTGVSQNPRHKITKRGQNVTFRCDPISEHNRLYWYRQTLGQGPEFLTYFQNEAQLEKSRLLSDRFSAERPKGSFSTLEIQRTEQGDSAMYLCASSPGRVAGKNIQYFGAGTRLSVL.

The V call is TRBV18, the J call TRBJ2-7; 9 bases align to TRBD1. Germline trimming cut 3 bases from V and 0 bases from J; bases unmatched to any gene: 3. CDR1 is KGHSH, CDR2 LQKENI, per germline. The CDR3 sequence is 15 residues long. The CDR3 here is CASSPATGGSYEQYF. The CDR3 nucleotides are TGTGCCAGCTCACCTGCGACAGGGGGCTCCTACGAGCAGTACTTC.

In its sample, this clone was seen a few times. The CDR3 nucleotides are TGTGCCAGCAGTGGCGCGGGACCGACCGCAACTAATGAAAAACTGTTTTTT. This translates into CASSGAGPTATNEKLFF. The rearrangement joins TRBV6-1 to TRBJ1-4, with a weak D call TRBD1 (5 bases). The CDR3 is 17 amino acids. The germline V gene has CDR1 MNHNS and CDR2 SASEGT. V was shortened by 4 bases and J by 0 bases, with 15 bases between the two germline ends.

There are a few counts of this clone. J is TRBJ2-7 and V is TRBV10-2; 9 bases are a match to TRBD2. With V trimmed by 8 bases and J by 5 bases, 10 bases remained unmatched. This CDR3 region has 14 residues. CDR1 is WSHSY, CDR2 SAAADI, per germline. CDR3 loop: CASQGTSFLDEQYF. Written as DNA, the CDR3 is TGCGCCAGCCAAGGGACTAGCTTTTTGGACGAGCAGTACTTC.

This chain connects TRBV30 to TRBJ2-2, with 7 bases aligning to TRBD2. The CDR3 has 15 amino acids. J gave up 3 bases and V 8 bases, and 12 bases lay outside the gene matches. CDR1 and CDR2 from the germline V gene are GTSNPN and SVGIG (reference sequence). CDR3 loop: CAHNGGLPHTGELFF. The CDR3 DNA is TGTGCCCATAATGGGGGACTACCACACACCGGGGAGCTGTTTTTT.

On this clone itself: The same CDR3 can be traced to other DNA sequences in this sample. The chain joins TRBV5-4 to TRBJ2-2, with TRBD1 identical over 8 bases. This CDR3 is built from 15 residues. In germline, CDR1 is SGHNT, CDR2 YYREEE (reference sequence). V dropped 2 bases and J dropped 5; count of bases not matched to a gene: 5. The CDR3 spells CASSLGTGGTGELFF. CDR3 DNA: TGTGCCAGCAGCTTAGGGACAGGAGGGACCGGGGAGCTGTTTTTT.

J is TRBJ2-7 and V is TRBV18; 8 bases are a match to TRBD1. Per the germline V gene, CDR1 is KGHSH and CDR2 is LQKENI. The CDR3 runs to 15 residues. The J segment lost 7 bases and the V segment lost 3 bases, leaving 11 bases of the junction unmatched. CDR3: CASSPKTGASEEQYF. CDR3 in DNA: TGTGCCAGCTCACCGAAGACAGGGGCCTCGGAAGAGCAGTACTTC.

DNA of the CDR3: TGTGCCAGCAGTGACAGGGAGGGCTATCAGCCCCAGCATTTT. This gives the protein CASSDREGYQPQHF. The rearrangement links TRBV6-1 to TRBJ1-5; tentative D call: TRBD1 (5 bases). The V and J ends lost 3 bases and 5 bases respectively, with 11 bases between them. Per the germline V gene, CDR1 is MNHNS and CDR2 is SASEGT. This CDR3 comprises 14 residues.

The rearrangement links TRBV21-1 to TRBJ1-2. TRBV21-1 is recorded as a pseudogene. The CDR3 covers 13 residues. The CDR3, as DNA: TGTGCCAGCAGCAAAGGCGGAACAAATGGCTACACCTTC. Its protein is CASSKGGTNGYTF.

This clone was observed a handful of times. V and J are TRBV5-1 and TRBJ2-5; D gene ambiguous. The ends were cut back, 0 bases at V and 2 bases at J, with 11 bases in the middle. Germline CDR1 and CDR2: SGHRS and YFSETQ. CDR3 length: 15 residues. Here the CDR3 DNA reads TGCGCCAGCAGCTTGGCGAGGAATCCTCAAGAGACCCAGTACTTC. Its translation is CASSLARNPQETQYF.

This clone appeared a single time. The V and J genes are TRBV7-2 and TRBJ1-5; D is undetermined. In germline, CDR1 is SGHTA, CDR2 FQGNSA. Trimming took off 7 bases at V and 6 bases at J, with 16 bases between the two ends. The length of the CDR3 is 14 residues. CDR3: CASTNPGMGQPQHF. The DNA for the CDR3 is TGTGCCAGCACCAATCCGGGGATGGGTCAGCCCCAGCATTTT.

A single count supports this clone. The CDR3 here is CASSLGVEEGYTF. CDR3 DNA: TGCGCCAGCAGCCTTGGCGTGGAGGAAGGCTACACCTTC. The chain has TRBV5-1 and TRBJ1-2, with D hard to call. Germline V gives CDR1 SGHRS, CDR2 YFSETQ. The CDR3 loop spans 13 amino acids. With 4 bases removed from V and 8 bases from J, the gap between germline ends came to 15 bases.

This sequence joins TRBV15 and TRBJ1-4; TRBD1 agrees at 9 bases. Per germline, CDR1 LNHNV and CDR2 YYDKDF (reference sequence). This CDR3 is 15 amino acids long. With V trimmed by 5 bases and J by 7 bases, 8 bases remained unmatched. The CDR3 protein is CATSRDRDRFEKLFF. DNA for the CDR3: TGTGCCACCAGCCGGGACAGGGACCGGTTTGAAAAACTGTTTTTT.

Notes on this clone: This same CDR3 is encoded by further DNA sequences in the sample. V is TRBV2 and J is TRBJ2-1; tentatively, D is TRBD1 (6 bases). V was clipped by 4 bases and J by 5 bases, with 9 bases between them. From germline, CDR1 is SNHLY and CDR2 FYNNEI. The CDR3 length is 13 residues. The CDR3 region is CASSVQGNNEQFF. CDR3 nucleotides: TGTGCCAGCAGTGTACAGGGAAACAATGAGCAGTTCTTC. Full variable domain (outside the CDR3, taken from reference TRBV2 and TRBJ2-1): EPEVTQTPSHQVTQMGQEVILRCVPISNHLYFYWYRQILGQKVEFLVSFYNNEISEKSEIFDDQFSVERPDGSNFTLKIRSTKLEDSAMYFCASSVQGNNEQFFGPGTRLTVL.

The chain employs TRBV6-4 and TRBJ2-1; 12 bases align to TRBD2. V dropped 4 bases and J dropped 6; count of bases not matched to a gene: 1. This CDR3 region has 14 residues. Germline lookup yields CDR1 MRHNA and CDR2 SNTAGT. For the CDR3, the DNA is TGTGCCAGCAGTGCTAGCGGGGGGGCCAATGAGCAGTTCTTC. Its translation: CASSASGGANEQFF.

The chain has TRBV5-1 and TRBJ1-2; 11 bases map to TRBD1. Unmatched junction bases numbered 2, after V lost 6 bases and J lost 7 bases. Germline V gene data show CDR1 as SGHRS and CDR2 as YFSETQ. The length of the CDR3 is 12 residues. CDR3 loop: CASTGQGAGYTF. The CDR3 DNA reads TGCGCCAGCACCGGACAGGGGGCTGGCTACACCTTC. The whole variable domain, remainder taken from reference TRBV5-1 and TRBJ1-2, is KAGVTQTPRYLIKTRGQQVTLSCSPISGHRSVSWYQQTPGQGLQFLFEYFSETQRNKGNFPGRFSGRQFSNSRSEMNVSTLELGDSALYLCASTGQGAGYTFGSGTRLTVV.

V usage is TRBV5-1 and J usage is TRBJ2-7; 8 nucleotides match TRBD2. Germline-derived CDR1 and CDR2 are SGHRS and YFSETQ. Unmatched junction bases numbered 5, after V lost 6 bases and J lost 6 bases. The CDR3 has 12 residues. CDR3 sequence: CASTIGGAEQYF. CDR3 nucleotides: TGCGCCAGCACCATCGGGGGGGCCGAGCAGTACTTC.

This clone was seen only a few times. The CDR3 spells CASSLDSYNEQFF. CDR3 DNA: TGCGCCAGCAGCTTGGATAGCTACAATGAGCAGTTCTTC. J is TRBJ2-1 and V is TRBV5-1; D gene uncertain. The CDR3 has 13 residues. CDR1 and CDR2 (germline): SGHRS, YFSETQ. Trimming pared 0 bases from V and 3 bases from J, leaving 4 bases between.

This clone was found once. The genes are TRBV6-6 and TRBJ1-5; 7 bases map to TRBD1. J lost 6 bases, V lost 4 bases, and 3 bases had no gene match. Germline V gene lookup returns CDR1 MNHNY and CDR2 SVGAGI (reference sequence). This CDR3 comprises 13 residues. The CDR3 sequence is CASSSQGLQPQHF. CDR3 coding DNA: TGTGCCAGCAGTTCACAGGGGCTTCAGCCCCAGCATTTT.

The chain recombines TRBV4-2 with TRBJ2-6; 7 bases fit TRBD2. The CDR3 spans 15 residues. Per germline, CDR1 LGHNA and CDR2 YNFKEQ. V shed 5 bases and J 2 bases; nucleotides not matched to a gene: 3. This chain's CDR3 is CASSEGRAGANVLTF. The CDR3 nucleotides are TGTGCCAGCAGCGAAGGGAGGGCTGGGGCCAACGTCCTGACTTTC.

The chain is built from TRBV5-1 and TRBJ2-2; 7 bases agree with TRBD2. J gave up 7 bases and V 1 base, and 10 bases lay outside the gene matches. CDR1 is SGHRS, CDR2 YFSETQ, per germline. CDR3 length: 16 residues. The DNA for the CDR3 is TGCGCCAGCAGCTTGTTAGGGAGGGATCCTGGCGGGGAGCTGTTTTTT. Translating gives CASSLLGRDPGGELFF.